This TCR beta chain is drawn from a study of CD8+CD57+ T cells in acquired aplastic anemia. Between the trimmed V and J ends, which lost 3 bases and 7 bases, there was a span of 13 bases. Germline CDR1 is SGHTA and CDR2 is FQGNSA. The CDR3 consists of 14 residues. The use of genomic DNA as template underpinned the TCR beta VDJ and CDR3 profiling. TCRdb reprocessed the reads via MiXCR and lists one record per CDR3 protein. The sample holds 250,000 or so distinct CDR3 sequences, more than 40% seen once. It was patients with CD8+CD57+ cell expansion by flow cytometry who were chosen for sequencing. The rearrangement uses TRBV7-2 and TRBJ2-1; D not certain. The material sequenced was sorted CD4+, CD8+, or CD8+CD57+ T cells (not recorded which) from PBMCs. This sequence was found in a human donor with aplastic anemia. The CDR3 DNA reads TGTGCCAGCAGCTTCCCCACTGTGAGGAATGAGCAGTTCTTC. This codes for CASSFPTVRNEQFF.